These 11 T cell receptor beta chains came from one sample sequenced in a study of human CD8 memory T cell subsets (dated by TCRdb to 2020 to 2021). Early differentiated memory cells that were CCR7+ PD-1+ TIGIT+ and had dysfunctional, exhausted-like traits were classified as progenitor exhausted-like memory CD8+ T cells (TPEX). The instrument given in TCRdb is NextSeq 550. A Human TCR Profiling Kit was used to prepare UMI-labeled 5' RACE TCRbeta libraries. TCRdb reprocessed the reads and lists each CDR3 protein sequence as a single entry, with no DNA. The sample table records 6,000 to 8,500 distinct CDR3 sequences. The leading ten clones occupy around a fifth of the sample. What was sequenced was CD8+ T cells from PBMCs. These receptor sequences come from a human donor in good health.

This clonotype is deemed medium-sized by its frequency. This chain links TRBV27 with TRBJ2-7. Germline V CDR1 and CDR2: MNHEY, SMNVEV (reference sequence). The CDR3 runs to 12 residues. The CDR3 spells CASFHSSYEQYF.

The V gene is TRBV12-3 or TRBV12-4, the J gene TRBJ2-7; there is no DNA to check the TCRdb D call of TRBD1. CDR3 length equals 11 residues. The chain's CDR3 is CASGVPAGQYF.

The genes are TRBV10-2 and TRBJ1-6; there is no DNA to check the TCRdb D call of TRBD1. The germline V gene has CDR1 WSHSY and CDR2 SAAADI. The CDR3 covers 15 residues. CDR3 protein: CASSDGAGTASPLHF.

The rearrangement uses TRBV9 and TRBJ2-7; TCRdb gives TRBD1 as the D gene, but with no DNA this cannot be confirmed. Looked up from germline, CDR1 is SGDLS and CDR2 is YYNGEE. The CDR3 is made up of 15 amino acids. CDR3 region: CASSATGTGGAEQYF.

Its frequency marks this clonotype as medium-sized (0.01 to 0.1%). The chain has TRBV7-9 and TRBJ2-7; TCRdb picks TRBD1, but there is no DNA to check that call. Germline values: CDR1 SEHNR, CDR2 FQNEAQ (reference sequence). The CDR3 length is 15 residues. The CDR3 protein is CASSFTTGVNYEQYF.

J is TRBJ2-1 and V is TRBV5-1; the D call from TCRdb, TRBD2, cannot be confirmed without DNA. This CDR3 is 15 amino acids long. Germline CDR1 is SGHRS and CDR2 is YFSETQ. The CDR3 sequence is CASSLRLEGTNEQFF.

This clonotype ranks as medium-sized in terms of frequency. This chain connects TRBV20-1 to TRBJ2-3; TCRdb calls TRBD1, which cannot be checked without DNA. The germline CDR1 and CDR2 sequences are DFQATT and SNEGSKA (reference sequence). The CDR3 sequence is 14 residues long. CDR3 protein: CSASAREVTDTQYF.

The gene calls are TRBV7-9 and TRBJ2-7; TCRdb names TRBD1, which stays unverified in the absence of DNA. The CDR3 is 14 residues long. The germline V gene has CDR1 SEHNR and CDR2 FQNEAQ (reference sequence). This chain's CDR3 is CASSQSPGQLVQYF.

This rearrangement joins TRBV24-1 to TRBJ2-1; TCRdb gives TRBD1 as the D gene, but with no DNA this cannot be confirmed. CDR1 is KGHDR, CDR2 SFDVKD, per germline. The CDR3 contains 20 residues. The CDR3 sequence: CATSDPTGTGISSSYNEQFF.

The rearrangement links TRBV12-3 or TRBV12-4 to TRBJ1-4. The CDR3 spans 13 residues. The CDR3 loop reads CASSTATNEKLFF.

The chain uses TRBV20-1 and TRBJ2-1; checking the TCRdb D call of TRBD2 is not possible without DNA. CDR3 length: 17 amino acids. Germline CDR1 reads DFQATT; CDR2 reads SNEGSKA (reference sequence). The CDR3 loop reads CSAPEVAGVFSYNEQFF.